A selection of T cell receptor beta chains follows, all from one sample in a study of response to subunit inactivated influenza vaccine. TCRdb independently ran MiXCR on the RT-PCR reads; one entry per CDR3 protein. The sample lists around 480,000 distinct CDR3 sequences, about 15% occurring once. The source material was CD4+ T cells sorted from PBMCs, sampled less than 30 months after vaccination. The receptors were gathered from a man in his fifties or sixties who received an inactivated influenza vaccine. Each CDR3 is given with its conserved first and last residue. A D gene is named only where the DNA matches it firmly. Rows give clone size only sometimes, using once, few, many, or a class for an expanded clone.

CDR3 DNA: TGTGCCAGCAGTTTAGCGTTAAGGAACACTGAAGCTTTCTTT
CDR3 protein: CASSLALRNTEAFF
clone size: few
CDR3 length: 14
J gene: TRBJ1-1
V gene: TRBV12-3/TRBV12-4
D gene: NA

CDR3 DNA: TGTGCCAGCAGCCAAGCCGCAAATTCGGGCTACACCTTC
CDR3 protein: CASSQAANSGYTF
clone size: few
CDR3 length: 13
J gene: TRBJ1-2
V gene: TRBV4-2
D gene: NA

CDR3 DNA: TGTGCCAGCAGCTCACTGTCCGGGGGGGGCGAGCAGTACTTC
CDR3 protein: CASSSLSGGGEQYF
clone size: NA
CDR3 length: 14
J gene: TRBJ2-7
V gene: TRBV7-2
D gene: TRBD2

CDR3 DNA: TGTGCCAGCAGTTTATTTAGCTCAACTAATGAAAAACTGTTTTTT
CDR3 protein: CASSLFSSTNEKLFF
clone size: NA
CDR3 length: 15
J gene: TRBJ1-4
V gene: TRBV12-3/TRBV12-4
D gene: NA

CDR3 DNA: TGCAGTGCTACTCGCTCCTCCAGGGGGGCGTTGAGTGGCTACACCTTC
CDR3 protein: CSATRSSRGALSGYTF
clone size: few
CDR3 length: 16
J gene: TRBJ1-2
V gene: TRBV20-1
D gene: TRBD1

CDR3 DNA: TGTGCCAGCAGCCTAGAAGGGACCTTTCTCACTGAAGCTTTCTTT
CDR3 protein: CASSLEGTFLTEAFF
clone size: many
CDR3 length: 15
J gene: TRBJ1-1
V gene: TRBV7-2
D gene: NA

CDR3 DNA: TGTGCCAGCAGCAGGACTAGCCCGGGGGGGGTTAGTACAGATACGCAGTATTTT
CDR3 protein: CASSRTSPGGVSTDTQYF
clone size: few
CDR3 length: 18
J gene: TRBJ2-3
V gene: TRBV11-2
D gene: TRBD2

CDR3 DNA: TGTGCCAGCAGTGATACTAGCGGGGGGCCAGATACGCAGTATTTT
CDR3 protein: CASSDTSGGPDTQYF
clone size: NA
CDR3 length: 15
J gene: TRBJ2-3
V gene: TRBV2
D gene: TRBD2

CDR3 DNA: TGTGCCAGCAGCCAAGTCCCCGACAGGGTCCCGCCGCCGATTAAGCTGTTTTTT
CDR3 protein: CASSQVPDRVPPPIKLFF
clone size: few
CDR3 length: 18
J gene: TRBJ2-2
V gene: TRBV3-1
D gene: TRBD1

CDR3 DNA: TGTGCCAGTAGCGCAATAGAGGGGTCCTACAATGAGCAGTTCTTC
CDR3 protein: CASSAIEGSYNEQFF
clone size: NA
CDR3 length: 15
J gene: TRBJ2-1
V gene: TRBV19
D gene: NA

CDR3 DNA: TGCAGCGTTGAAAGGGGGGCGCCGGGCACTGAAGCTTTCTTT
CDR3 protein: CSVERGAPGTEAFF
clone size: NA
CDR3 length: 14
J gene: TRBJ1-1
V gene: TRBV29-1
D gene: NA

CDR3 DNA: TGTGCCAGCACCTTCAGGGCGGGCTATGGCTACACCTTC
CDR3 protein: CASTFRAGYGYTF
clone size: few
CDR3 length: 13
J gene: TRBJ1-2
V gene: TRBV12-3/TRBV12-4
D gene: NA

CDR3 DNA: TGTGCCAGCAGTAGGTTGTCGGGGGTTGGTGAAGCTTTCTTT
CDR3 protein: CASSRLSGVGEAFF
clone size: many
CDR3 length: 14
J gene: TRBJ1-1
V gene: TRBV28
D gene: NA

CDR3 DNA: TGCAGCGTTGATGGAGGGCTTAACACCGGGGAGCTGTTTTTT
CDR3 protein: CSVDGGLNTGELFF
clone size: many
CDR3 length: 14
J gene: TRBJ2-2
V gene: TRBV29-1
D gene: NA

CDR3 DNA: TGTGCCAGCAGCAGACTTGGGTGGGAGCTGTTTTTT
CDR3 protein: CASSRLGWELFF
clone size: NA
CDR3 length: 12
J gene: TRBJ2-2
V gene: TRBV12-3/TRBV12-4
D gene: NA

CDR3 DNA: TGCGCCAGCAGCCCTCGGGGGACTAGCGGGAGTTCTTTGGATACGCAGTATTTT
CDR3 protein: CASSPRGTSGSSLDTQYF
clone size: NA
CDR3 length: 18
J gene: TRBJ2-3
V gene: TRBV5-1
D gene: TRBD2

CDR3 DNA: TGTGCCAGCAGGGACGGACTGAATCCCTACGAGCAGTACTTC
CDR3 protein: CASRDGLNPYEQYF
clone size: few
CDR3 length: 14
J gene: TRBJ2-7
V gene: TRBV6-1
D gene: NA

CDR3 DNA: TGTGCCAGCAGCACTGACAGGGGGTTAAATCAGCCCCAGCATTTT
CDR3 protein: CASSTDRGLNQPQHF
clone size: few
CDR3 length: 15
J gene: TRBJ1-5
V gene: TRBV12-3/TRBV12-4
D gene: TRBD1

CDR3 DNA: TGCAGCGCCAGGGGGTGGTACAATGAGCAGTTCTTC
CDR3 protein: CSARGWYNEQFF
clone size: many
CDR3 length: 12
J gene: TRBJ2-1
V gene: TRBV29-1
D gene: TRBD1

CDR3 DNA: TGTGCCAGCAGTTACTATGGGACCCTCGAATGGGGAGGTGAGCAGTTCTTC
CDR3 protein: CASSYYGTLEWGGEQFF
clone size: NA
CDR3 length: 17
J gene: TRBJ2-1
V gene: TRBV6-5
D gene: NA

CDR3 DNA: TGCAGCGTGGGGGACAGTCCAAGCGAGCCCCAGCATTTT
CDR3 protein: CSVGDSPSEPQHF
clone size: NA
CDR3 length: 13
J gene: TRBJ1-5
V gene: TRBV29-1
D gene: TRBD1

CDR3 DNA: TGTGCCAGCAGCTTAATGACGCCGGGAGTTCAGTACTTC
CDR3 protein: CASSLMTPGVQYF
clone size: NA
CDR3 length: 13
J gene: TRBJ2-4
V gene: TRBV7-9
D gene: NA

CDR3 DNA: TGCGCCAGCAGCTCTGGACAGTGGCCCTACGAGCAGTACTTC
CDR3 protein: CASSSGQWPYEQYF
clone size: NA
CDR3 length: 14
J gene: TRBJ2-7
V gene: TRBV5-1
D gene: NA

CDR3 DNA: TGTGCCAGCAGCTTAGTCGTTGAGCAGTTCTTC
CDR3 protein: CASSLVVEQFF
clone size: NA
CDR3 length: 11
J gene: TRBJ2-1
V gene: TRBV7-9
D gene: NA

CDR3 DNA: TGTGCCAGCAGCCAGTGGGGGACCTACAATGAGCAGTTCTTC
CDR3 protein: CASSQWGTYNEQFF
clone size: NA
CDR3 length: 14
J gene: TRBJ2-1
V gene: TRBV6-1
D gene: NA

CDR3 DNA: TGTGCCAGTAGTATGGGACAGGGGGCAAGTGGCTACACCTTC
CDR3 protein: CASSMGQGASGYTF
clone size: NA
CDR3 length: 14
J gene: TRBJ1-2
V gene: TRBV19
D gene: TRBD1

CDR3 DNA: TGCGCCAGCATGACTAGCGGGAGCCTAACGACAGATACGCAGTATTTT
CDR3 protein: CASMTSGSLTTDTQYF
clone size: NA
CDR3 length: 16
J gene: TRBJ2-3
V gene: TRBV5-1
D gene: TRBD2

CDR3 DNA: TGTGCCAGCAGTGTTCACCGGGACGGCCGCTCCTACGAGCAGTACTTC
CDR3 protein: CASSVHRDGRSYEQYF
clone size: few
CDR3 length: 16
J gene: TRBJ2-7
V gene: TRBV25-1
D gene: NA

CDR3 DNA: TGTGCCTGGAGTGTACAGGTGGGGGATACGCAGTATTTT
CDR3 protein: CAWSVQVGDTQYF
clone size: NA
CDR3 length: 13
J gene: TRBJ2-3
V gene: TRBV30
D gene: NA

CDR3 DNA: TGTGCCAGCAGTTTAGCGGAAGGGTCCAACTATGGCTACACCTTC
CDR3 protein: CASSLAEGSNYGYTF
clone size: many
CDR3 length: 15
J gene: TRBJ1-2
V gene: TRBV12-3/TRBV12-4
D gene: NA

CDR3 DNA: TGCAGTGCTAGAGATCAGGTCCGACGTCCCAATGAGCAGTTCTTC
CDR3 protein: CSARDQVRRPNEQFF
clone size: many
CDR3 length: 15
J gene: TRBJ2-1
V gene: TRBV20-1
D gene: NA

CDR3 DNA: TGTGCCAGCAGCTCCTCGGCCTGGGGTAACTATGGCTACACCTTC
CDR3 protein: CASSSSAWGNYGYTF
clone size: NA
CDR3 length: 15
J gene: TRBJ1-2
V gene: TRBV5-5
D gene: NA

CDR3 DNA: TGTGCCAGCAGCTTAGCGGGACAGGCATCCTACGAGCAGTACTTC
CDR3 protein: CASSLAGQASYEQYF
clone size: NA
CDR3 length: 15
J gene: TRBJ2-7
V gene: TRBV11-2
D gene: TRBD1

CDR3 DNA: NA
CDR3 protein: CASSSSSNWRTSEAFF
clone size: many
CDR3 length: 16
J gene: TRBJ1-1
V gene: TRBV12-3/TRBV12-4
D gene: NA

CDR3 DNA: TGCAGTGCTAGAAGGGGACAGGGGACGAGCGAGCAGTACTTC
CDR3 protein: CSARRGQGTSEQYF
clone size: NA
CDR3 length: 14
J gene: TRBJ2-7
V gene: TRBV20-1
D gene: TRBD1

CDR3 DNA: TGTGCCAGCAGAGCCCACAGGGAAGCGAATTCACCCCTCCACTTT
CDR3 protein: CASRAHREANSPLHF
clone size: NA
CDR3 length: 15
J gene: TRBJ1-6
V gene: TRBV3-1
D gene: NA

CDR3 DNA: TGTGCCAGCAGAGGGTTCACAGATACGCAGTATTTT
CDR3 protein: CASRGFTDTQYF
clone size: NA
CDR3 length: 12
J gene: TRBJ2-3
V gene: TRBV2
D gene: NA

CDR3 DNA: TGCAGTGCTAGATACGCTAACTATGGCTACACCTTC
CDR3 protein: CSARYANYGYTF
clone size: many
CDR3 length: 12
J gene: TRBJ1-2
V gene: TRBV20-1
D gene: NA

CDR3 DNA: TGTGCCAGCTGGACAGGCCTGAGAGGGACTGAAGCTTTCTTT
CDR3 protein: CASWTGLRGTEAFF
clone size: many
CDR3 length: 14
J gene: TRBJ1-1
V gene: TRBV27
D gene: TRBD1

CDR3 DNA: TGTGCCAGCCCAGTGGGAGGGGACGAGCAGTACTTC
CDR3 protein: CASPVGGDEQYF
clone size: few
CDR3 length: 12
J gene: TRBJ2-7
V gene: TRBV27
D gene: TRBD2

CDR3 DNA: TGTGCCAGCAGCCCCCGGGCCGGGTCAGATACGCAGTATTTT
CDR3 protein: CASSPRAGSDTQYF
clone size: few
CDR3 length: 14
J gene: TRBJ2-3
V gene: TRBV7-2
D gene: NA

CDR3 DNA: TGTGCCATCAGTGAGTCCGGGGGTCGCGAGCAGTACTTC
CDR3 protein: CAISESGGREQYF
clone size: many
CDR3 length: 13
J gene: TRBJ2-7
V gene: TRBV10-3
D gene: NA

CDR3 DNA: TGTGCCAGCAAACAGGGAACGGGGTACCAAGAGACCCAGTACTTC
CDR3 protein: CASKQGTGYQETQYF
clone size: NA
CDR3 length: 15
J gene: TRBJ2-5
V gene: TRBV2
D gene: NA

CDR3 DNA: TGTGCCAGCAGCTTAGACGGGACAGGGGCCAATCAGCCCCAGCATTTT
CDR3 protein: CASSLDGTGANQPQHF
clone size: once
CDR3 length: 16
J gene: TRBJ1-5
V gene: TRBV7-2
D gene: TRBD1

CDR3 DNA: TGTGCCAGCAGTCCCAATGGGGGAATGGGCGGCTACACCTTC
CDR3 protein: CASSPNGGMGGYTF
clone size: once
CDR3 length: 14
J gene: TRBJ1-2
V gene: TRBV2
D gene: NA

CDR3 DNA: TGCAGTGCTAGAGATCTCGGGAGGGGACCCTACAATGAGCAGTTCTTC
CDR3 protein: CSARDLGRGPYNEQFF
clone size: NA
CDR3 length: 16
J gene: TRBJ2-1
V gene: TRBV20-1
D gene: TRBD2

CDR3 DNA: TGTGCCAGCAGCCCTTCTCGGGGGTTAGCTTTCTTT
CDR3 protein: CASSPSRGLAFF
clone size: few
CDR3 length: 12
J gene: TRBJ1-1
V gene: TRBV7-9
D gene: NA

CDR3 DNA: TGCGCCAGCACCCAGGGAAGACAAGAGACCCAGTACTTC
CDR3 protein: CASTQGRQETQYF
clone size: NA
CDR3 length: 13
J gene: TRBJ2-5
V gene: TRBV5-1
D gene: NA

CDR3 DNA: TGCGCCAGCAGACCCCGGACAGGGACTTATCAGCCCCAGCATTTT
CDR3 protein: CASRPRTGTYQPQHF
clone size: few
CDR3 length: 15
J gene: TRBJ1-5
V gene: TRBV5-1
D gene: TRBD1

CDR3 DNA: TGTGCCAGCAGGGACAGGGGAGAGACCCAGTACTTC
CDR3 protein: CASRDRGETQYF
clone size: few
CDR3 length: 12
J gene: TRBJ2-5
V gene: TRBV2
D gene: TRBD1